This T cell receptor (beta chain) was sequenced in a study of T-cell memory formation after mild COVID-19. For the study at large: The TCR clusters were mostly specific to one donor. Whole-study findings and limits: The study found balanced CD4/CD8 in clones contracting day 15 to 85 and a CD4+ lean in later expanders.

The CDR3 spans 14 residues. The V end was cut by 1 base, the J end by 4 bases, with 12 bases between. Germline V gives CDR1 GTSNPN, CDR2 SVGIG (reference sequence). 5'RACE primed at constant segments yielded TCR alpha and TCR beta cDNA libraries bearing sample barcodes and UMIs. TCRdb fed the 5' RACE reads into MiXCR, producing one record per CDR3 protein. In the table there are hundreds of thousands of distinct CDR3 sequences, approximately 15% of which are singletons. This clonotype was seen only a few times. The antigen is not known. This chain uses TRBV30 with TRBJ2-3; D possibly uses TRBD1 or TRBD2 (5 bases each). The sample taken for sequencing was PBMCs or a T cell subset sorted from them (not recorded which). The receptor comes from a man between 18 and 35 years old who had mild COVID-19 (a few samples of this study predate the infection). Cell type and time point are not known. The CDR3 region has the DNA TGTGCCTGGAGTGGGGGGAATGTCGCAGATACGCAGTATTTT. Amino acids: CAWSGGNVADTQYF.